This T cell receptor (beta chain) was recovered during a study of T cell responses to AZD1222 COVID-19 vaccine. Regarding the study as a whole: Repertoires were obtained solely post-peak T cell response. Clonal diversity may have been underestimated, and the donors were mostly white British, with more females than males.

The trim removed 2 bases at V and 6 bases at J, leaving 6 bases unmatched. The CDR3 consists of 16 residues. In germline, CDR1 is SGHTA, CDR2 FQGNSA. Using immunoSEQ multiplex PCR, the repertoire was profiled, and TCRdb retains in-frame clones only, with some absent. The data show about 81,000 clones, 90% seen once. Of note for this clone: Its cognate antigen is unknown.

The chain combines TRBV7-2 with TRBJ2-3; 12 nucleotides agree with TRBD1. This specimen consisted of peripheral blood, obtained 28 days after the second AZD1222 dose. The receptor's source is an adult who received the AZD1222 COVID-19 vaccine. For the CDR3, the DNA is TGTGCCAGCAGCTTATGGGGACAGGGGGCGCGGGATACGCAGTATTTT. It codes for CASSLWGQGARDTQYF. Drawing the rest from reference TRBV7-2 and TRBJ2-3, the complete variable domain is GAGVSQSPSNKVTEKGKDVELRCDPISGHTALYWYRQSLGQGLEFLIYFQGNSAPDKSGLPSDRFSAERTGGSVSTLTIQRTQQEDSAVYLCASSLWGQGARDTQYFGPGTRLTVL.